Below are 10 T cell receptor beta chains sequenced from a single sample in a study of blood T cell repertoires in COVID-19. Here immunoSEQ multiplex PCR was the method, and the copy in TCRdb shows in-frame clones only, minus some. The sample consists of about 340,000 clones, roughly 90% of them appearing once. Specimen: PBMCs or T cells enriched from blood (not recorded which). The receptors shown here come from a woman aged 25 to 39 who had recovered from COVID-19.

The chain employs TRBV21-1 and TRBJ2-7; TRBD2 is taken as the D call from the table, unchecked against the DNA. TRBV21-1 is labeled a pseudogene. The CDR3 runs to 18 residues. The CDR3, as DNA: TGTGCCAGCAGCAAAGGTCTCCCGACTAGCGGGGGCGACTACGAGCAGTACTTC. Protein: CASSKGLPTSGGDYEQYF.

The CDR3 bases are TGTGCCAGCTGGACAGGTCTTAAAAATGAGCAGTTCTTC. As protein: CASWTGLKNEQFF. The V gene is TRBV7-8, the J gene TRBJ2-1; 7 nucleotides line up with TRBD1. The trim removed 8 bases at V and 7 bases at J, leaving 8 bases unmatched. This CDR3 spans 13 amino acids. The V gene's germline CDR1 is SGHVS and CDR2 FQNEAQ.

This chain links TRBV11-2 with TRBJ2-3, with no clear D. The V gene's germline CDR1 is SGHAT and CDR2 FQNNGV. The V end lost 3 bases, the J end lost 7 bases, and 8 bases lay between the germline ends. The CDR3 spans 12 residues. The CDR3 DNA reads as TGTGCCAGCAGCTTGTCGAGTTATACGCAGTATTTT. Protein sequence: CASSLSSYTQYF.

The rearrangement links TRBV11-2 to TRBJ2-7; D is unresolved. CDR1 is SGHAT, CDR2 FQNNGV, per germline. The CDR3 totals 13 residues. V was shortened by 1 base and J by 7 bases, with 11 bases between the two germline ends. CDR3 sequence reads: CASSLGAIREQYF. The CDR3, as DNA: TGTGCCAGCAGCTTAGGCGCTATCCGGGAGCAGTACTTC.

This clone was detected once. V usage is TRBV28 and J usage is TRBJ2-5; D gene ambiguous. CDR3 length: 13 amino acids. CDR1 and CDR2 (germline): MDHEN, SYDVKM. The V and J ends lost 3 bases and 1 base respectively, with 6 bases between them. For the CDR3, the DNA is TGTGCCAGCAGTTTGGCGGCCCAAGAGACCCAGTACTTC. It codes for CASSLAAQETQYF. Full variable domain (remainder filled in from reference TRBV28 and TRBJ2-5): DVKVTQSSRYLVKRTGEKVFLECVQDMDHENMFWYRQDPGLGLRLIYFSYDVKMKEKGDIPEGYSVSREKKERFSLILESASTNQTSMYLCASSLAAQETQYFGPGTRLLVL.

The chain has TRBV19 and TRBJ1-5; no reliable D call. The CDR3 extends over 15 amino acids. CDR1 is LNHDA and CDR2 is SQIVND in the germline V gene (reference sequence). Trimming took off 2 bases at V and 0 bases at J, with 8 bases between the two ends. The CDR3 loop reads CASSISPNSNQPQHF. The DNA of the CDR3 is TGTGCCAGTAGTATATCTCCTAATAGCAATCAGCCCCAGCATTTT.

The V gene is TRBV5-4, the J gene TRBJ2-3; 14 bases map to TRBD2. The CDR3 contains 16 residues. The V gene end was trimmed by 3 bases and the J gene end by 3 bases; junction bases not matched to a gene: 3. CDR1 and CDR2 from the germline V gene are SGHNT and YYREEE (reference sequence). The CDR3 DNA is TGTGCCAGCAGCTGGACTAGCGGGGGGAGGACAGATACGCAGTATTTT. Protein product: CASSWTSGGRTDTQYF.

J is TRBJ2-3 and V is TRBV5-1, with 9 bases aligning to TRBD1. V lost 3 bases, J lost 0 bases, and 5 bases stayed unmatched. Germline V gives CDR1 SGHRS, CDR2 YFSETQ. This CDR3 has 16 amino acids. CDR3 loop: CASSSRDRASTDTQYF. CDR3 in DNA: TGCGCCAGCAGCTCGAGGGACAGGGCTAGCACAGATACGCAGTATTTT.

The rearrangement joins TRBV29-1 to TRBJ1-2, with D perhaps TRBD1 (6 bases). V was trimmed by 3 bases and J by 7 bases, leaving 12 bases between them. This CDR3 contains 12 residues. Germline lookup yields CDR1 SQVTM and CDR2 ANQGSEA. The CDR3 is CSVDQGLGGYTF. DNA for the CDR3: TGCAGCGTTGATCAGGGGTTGGGTGGCTACACCTTC.

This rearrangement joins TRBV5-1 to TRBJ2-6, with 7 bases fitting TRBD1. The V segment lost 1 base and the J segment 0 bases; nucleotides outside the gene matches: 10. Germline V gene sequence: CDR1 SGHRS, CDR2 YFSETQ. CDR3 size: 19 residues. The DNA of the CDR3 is TGCGCCAGCAGCTTGAGGGCCGGGACAGCGAACTCTGGGGCCAACGTCCTGACTTTC. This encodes CASSLRAGTANSGANVLTF.